This TCR beta chain was documented in a study of blood T cell repertoires in COVID-19. The wider study: Some COVID-19 samples were acute and others convalescent; all came from the United States, Italy and Spain.

Trimming stripped 4 bases from V and 1 base from J, with 11 bases between. CDR1 and CDR2 (germline): SGHNT, YENEEA. This CDR3 has 14 residues. Participant ages covered about 18 to 89 years across 24 US areas. Grouping used clinical history reported by participants in a survey and questionnaire. Two negative PCRs, clearance, or symptom resolution had been documented for recovered Cohort 3 donors. TCRdb keeps only in-frame clones here, not all; method: immunoSEQ multiplex PCR. The sample contains 250,000 to 300,000 clones, roughly 88% of which appear only once. V usage is TRBV11-3 and J usage is TRBJ2-7, with D possibly matching TRBD2 (5 bases). The sequence came from a woman between 50 and 59 years old who had recovered from COVID-19. The sequenced sample was PBMCs or T cells enriched from blood (not recorded which). This CDR3 is CASSSGGLSYEQYF. CDR3 bases: TGTGCCAGCAGCTCCGGCGGGTTATCCTACGAGCAGTACTTC.